These 10 T cell receptor beta chains were sequenced from one sample in a study of CD8 T cells in ankylosing spondylitis. TCRdb redid the calling of the 5' RACE reads with MiXCR, one entry per CDR3 protein. In the table there are 150,000 to 250,000 distinct CDR3 sequences, roughly 13% of which are singletons. Sequencing input: blood, either unsorted or a sorted T cell fraction (not recorded which). The receptors here all came from a male donor with ankylosing spondylitis or in good health (not recorded which).

This clonotype occurred a few times. V usage is TRBV5-1 and J usage is TRBJ2-7, with TRBD2 matching 13 bases. Germline V gene lookup returns CDR1 SGHRS and CDR2 YFSETQ. J was trimmed by 2 bases and V by 3 bases; bases with no gene match: 2. This CDR3 has 15 residues. CDR3 sequence (DNA): TGCGCCAGCAGCTCCGGGACTAGCGGGGCCTACGAGCAGTACTTC. Protein: CASSSGTSGAYEQYF.

This clonotype was counted only a few times. The J gene is TRBJ2-7, the V gene TRBV27, with 14 nucleotides matching TRBD2. The CDR3 is 15 residues long. Germline loops: CDR1 MNHEY, CDR2 SMNVEV (reference sequence). Trimming at V came to 4 bases and at J to 5 bases, leaving 4 bases not matched to a gene. The DNA for the CDR3 is TGTGCCAGCAGTTGGGGGACTAGCGGGAGAAACGAGCAGTACTTC. Amino acids: CASSWGTSGRNEQYF.

In this sample, this clonotype turned up many times. The gene calls are TRBV6-1 and TRBJ1-3; no definite D call. This CDR3 region has 15 residues. With 5 bases removed from V and 0 bases from J, the gap between germline ends came to 11 bases. CDR1 and CDR2 from the germline V gene are MNHNS and SASEGT. The CDR3 spells CASSSDTDSGNTIYF. As DNA, the CDR3 is TGTGCCAGCAGTAGTGATACCGACTCTGGAAACACCATATATTTT.

The rearrangement joins TRBV29-1 to TRBJ2-5; TRBD1 matches 10 bases. Germline V gene sequence: CDR1 SQVTM, CDR2 ANQGSEA. V shed 3 bases and J 1 base; nucleotides not matched to a gene: 5. The CDR3 length is 15 residues. The CDR3 DNA reads TGCAGCGTTGATGGACAGGGGGTAGGCCAAGAGACCCAGTACTTC. It specifies CSVDGQGVGQETQYF.

This clonotype was detected only a few times. The chain couples TRBV20-1 to TRBJ2-7, with 7 bases that match TRBD1. Germline trimming cut 6 bases from V and 5 bases from J; bases unmatched to any gene: 10. Germline-derived CDR1 and CDR2 are DFQATT and SNEGSKA (reference sequence). The CDR3 sequence is 13 residues long. The CDR3, as DNA: TGCAGTGCCGACTCTTACAGGGGCCACGAGCAGTACTTC. As protein: CSADSYRGHEQYF.

The chain uses TRBV10-2 and TRBJ2-7; D gene uncertain. Germline values: CDR1 WSHSY, CDR2 SAAADI. This CDR3 comprises 14 residues. With 5 bases removed from V and 0 bases from J, the gap between germline ends came to 11 bases. CDR3 amino acids: CASSTTRISYEQYF. The DNA for the CDR3 is TGCGCCAGCAGTACCACGAGGATCTCCTACGAGCAGTACTTC.

The chain couples TRBV7-9 to TRBJ2-1; perhaps TRBD2 as D (5 bases). Germline assignment: CDR1 SEHNR and CDR2 FQNEAQ (reference sequence). The V and J ends lost 5 bases and 4 bases respectively, with 12 bases between them. The CDR3 contains 14 residues. The CDR3 nucleotides are TGTGCCAGCAGCCATACTACGGGGTACAATGAGCAGTTCTTC. It translates to CASSHTTGYNEQFF. Full variable domain (rest looked up from reference TRBV7-9 and TRBJ2-1): DTGVSQNPRHKITKRGQNVTFRCDPISEHNRLYWYRQTLGQGPEFLTYFQNEAQLEKSRLLSDRFSAERPKGSFSTLEIQRTEQGDSAMYLCASSHTTGYNEQFFGPGTRLTVL.

This clonotype has more than one count but fewer than ten. The chain uses TRBV14 and TRBJ2-1; D gene unclear. The length of the CDR3 is 18 residues. V shed 1 base and J shed 1 base, with 17 bases lying between them. The germline CDR1 and CDR2 sequences are SGHDN and FVKESK. DNA of the CDR3: TGTGCCAGCAGCCAAGGTTCCCTTTACCGGCCTTCCTACAATGAGCAGTTCTTC. This translates into CASSQGSLYRPSYNEQFF.

The chain employs TRBV11-2 and TRBJ1-2; D is perhaps TRBD1 (5 bases). V lost 2 bases and J lost 8, with 12 bases in between. The CDR3 loop spans 13 amino acids. The V gene's germline CDR1 is SGHAT and CDR2 FQNNGV. CDR3 sequence reads: CASSLIGRDGYTF. CDR3 coding DNA: TGTGCCAGCAGCTTAATTGGCAGGGACGGCTACACCTTC.

This clonotype showed up many times. The chain combines TRBV29-1 with TRBJ2-1, with D perhaps assigned TRBD1 or TRBD2 (6 bases each). V lost 5 bases and J lost 6, with 17 bases in between. Germline V gives CDR1 SQVTM, CDR2 ANQGSEA. CDR3 length: 14 residues. This chain's CDR3 is CSVLVRRGGNEQFF. The CDR3 bases are TGCAGCGTTTTGGTGCGCAGGGGAGGCAATGAGCAGTTCTTC.